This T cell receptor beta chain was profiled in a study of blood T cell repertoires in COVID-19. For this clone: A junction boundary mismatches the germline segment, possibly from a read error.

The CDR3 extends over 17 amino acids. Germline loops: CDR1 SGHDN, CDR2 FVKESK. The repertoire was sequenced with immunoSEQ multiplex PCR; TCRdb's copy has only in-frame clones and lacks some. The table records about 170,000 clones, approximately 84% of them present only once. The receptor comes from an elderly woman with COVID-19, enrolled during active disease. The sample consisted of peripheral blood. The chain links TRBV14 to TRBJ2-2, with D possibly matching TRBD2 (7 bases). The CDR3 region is CASRQGSGTRYTGELFF. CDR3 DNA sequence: TGTGCCAGCAGGCAAGGAAGCGGGACAAGATACACCGGGGAGCTGTTTTTT.